The present TCR beta chain was sequenced within a study of T-cell memory formation after mild COVID-19. Study overall: Largely donor-specific sequence clusters came from a couple of donors.

Germline loops: CDR1 SQVTM, CDR2 ANQGSEA. The CDR3 extends over 13 amino acids. V lost 3 bases to trimming and J lost 4 bases, with 12 bases between them. Using its own MiXCR run on the 5' RACE reads, TCRdb lists one record per CDR3 protein. The table has more than 400,000 distinct CDR3 sequences, approximately 18% seen once. The chain joins TRBV29-1 to TRBJ2-5; D might be TRBD2 (6 bases). Sequencing was performed on PBMCs or a T cell subset sorted from them (not recorded which). The origin of this receptor is an adult woman who had mild COVID-19 (a few samples of this study predate the infection). Cell type and time point are not known. The CDR3 sequence: CSVEVGGGETQYF. DNA of the CDR3: TGCAGCGTTGAGGTGGGAGGAGGAGAGACCCAGTACTTC.